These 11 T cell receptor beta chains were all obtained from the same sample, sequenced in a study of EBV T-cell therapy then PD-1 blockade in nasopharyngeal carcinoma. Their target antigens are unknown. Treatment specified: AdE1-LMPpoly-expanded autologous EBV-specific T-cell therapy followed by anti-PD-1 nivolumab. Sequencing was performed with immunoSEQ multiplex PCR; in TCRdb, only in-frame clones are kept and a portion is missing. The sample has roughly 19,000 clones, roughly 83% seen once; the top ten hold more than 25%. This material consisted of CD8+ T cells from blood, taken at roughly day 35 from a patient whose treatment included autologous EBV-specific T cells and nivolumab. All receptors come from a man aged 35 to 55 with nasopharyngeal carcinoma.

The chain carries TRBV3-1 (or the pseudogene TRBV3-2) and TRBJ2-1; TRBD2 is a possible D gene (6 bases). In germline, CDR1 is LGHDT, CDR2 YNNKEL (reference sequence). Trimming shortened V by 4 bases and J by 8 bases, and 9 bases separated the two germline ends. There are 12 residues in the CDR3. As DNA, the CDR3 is TGTGCCAGCAGCCCGGGGGTGTATGAGCAGTTCTTC. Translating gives CASSPGVYEQFF.

CDR3 in DNA: TGTGCCAGCAGCAACACCGGGACAGGGTTTGACGAGCAGTACTTC. Translated, it gives CASSNTGTGFDEQYF. The rearrangement uses TRBV6-5 and TRBJ2-7, with TRBD1 matching over 9 bases. CDR3 length: 15 amino acids. CDR1 and CDR2 from the germline V gene are MNHEY and SVGAGI. V lost 6 bases, J lost 5 bases, and 11 bases stayed unmatched.

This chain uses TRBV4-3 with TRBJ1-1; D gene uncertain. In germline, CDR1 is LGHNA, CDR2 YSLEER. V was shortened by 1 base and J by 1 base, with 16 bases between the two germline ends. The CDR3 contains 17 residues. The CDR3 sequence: CASSQAPGGVANTEAFF. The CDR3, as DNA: TGCGCCAGCAGCCAAGCCCCTGGCGGGGTGGCGAACACTGAAGCTTTCTTT.

The CDR3 spells CASSYFRTVEETQYF. The CDR3 DNA follows: TGTGCCAGCAGTTACTTCAGGACAGTAGAAGAGACCCAGTACTTC. The gene calls are TRBV6-6 and TRBJ2-5; possibly TRBD1 for D (6 bases). Trimming removed 1 base from V and 3 bases from J, with 12 bases in between. The CDR3 covers 15 residues. The germline CDR1 and CDR2 sequences are MNHNY and SVGAGI (reference sequence).

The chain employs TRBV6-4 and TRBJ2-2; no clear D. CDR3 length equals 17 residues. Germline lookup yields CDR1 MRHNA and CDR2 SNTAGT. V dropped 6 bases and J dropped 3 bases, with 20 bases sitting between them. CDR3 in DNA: TGTGCCAGCAGCCGAATCGAAGCTAGAGAAGACACCGGGGAGCTGTTTTTT. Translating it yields CASSRIEAREDTGELFF.

CDR3 DNA sequence: TGTGCCAGCAGTAATCGCCGGGGGCAGGAGACCCAGTACTTC. This codes for CASSNRRGQETQYF. The chain couples TRBV6-2 or TRBV6-3 to TRBJ2-5; D is perhaps TRBD1 or TRBD2 (6 bases each). Trimming removed 5 bases from V and 5 bases from J, with 15 bases in between. Germline CDR1 reads MNHEY; CDR2 reads SVGEGT. This CDR3 spans 14 amino acids.

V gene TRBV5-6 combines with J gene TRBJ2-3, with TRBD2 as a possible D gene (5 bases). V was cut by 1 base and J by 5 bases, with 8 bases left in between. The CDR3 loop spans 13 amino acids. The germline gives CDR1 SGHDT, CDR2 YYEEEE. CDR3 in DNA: TGTGCCAGCAGCTTGTTCCGGGAAGATACGCAGTATTTT. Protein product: CASSLFREDTQYF.

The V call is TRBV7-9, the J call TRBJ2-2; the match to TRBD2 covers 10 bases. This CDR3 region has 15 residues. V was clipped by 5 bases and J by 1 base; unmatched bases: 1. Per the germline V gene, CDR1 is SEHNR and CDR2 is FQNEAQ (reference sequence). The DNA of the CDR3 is TGTGCCAGCAGCAGACTAGCGGGGAACACCGGGGAGCTGTTTTTT. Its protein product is CASSRLAGNTGELFF.

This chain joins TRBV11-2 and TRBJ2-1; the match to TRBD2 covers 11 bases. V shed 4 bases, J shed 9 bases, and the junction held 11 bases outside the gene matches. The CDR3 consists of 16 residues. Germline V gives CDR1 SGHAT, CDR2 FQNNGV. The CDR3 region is CASSSDRLAGGIEQFF. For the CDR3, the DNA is TGTGCCAGCAGCTCCGATCGTCTAGCGGGGGGTATTGAGCAGTTCTTC.

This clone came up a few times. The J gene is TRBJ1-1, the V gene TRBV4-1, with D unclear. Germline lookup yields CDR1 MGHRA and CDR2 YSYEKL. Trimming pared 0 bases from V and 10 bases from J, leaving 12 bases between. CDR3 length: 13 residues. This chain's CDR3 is CASSQEAGPLAFF. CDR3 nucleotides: TGCGCCAGCAGCCAAGAGGCAGGTCCATTAGCTTTCTTT.

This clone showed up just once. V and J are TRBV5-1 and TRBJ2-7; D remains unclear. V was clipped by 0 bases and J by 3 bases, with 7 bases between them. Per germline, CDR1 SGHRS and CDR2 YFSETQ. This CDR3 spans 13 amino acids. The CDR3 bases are TGCGCCAGCAGCTTGGGATCGTACTACGAGCAGTACTTC. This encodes CASSLGSYYEQYF.